The clone carrying this T cell receptor (beta chain) was found many times. The antigen is not known. It was considered stable Graves' hyperthyroidism when ophthalmopathy did not progress within 18 months. The data were obtained in a study of T cells in Graves' hyperthyroidism and ophthalmopathy. The TCR beta CDR3 regions underwent amplification using RNA transcripts as the source. Using the HTBI primer set, a first-round RT-PCR was run on the TCR CDR3. MiXCR was run by TCRdb on the multiplex PCR reads, yielding one entry per CDR3 protein. In the table there are fewer than 600,000 distinct CDR3 sequences, around 13% of which are singletons. Trimming took 0 bases from V and 3 from J; bases not matched to a gene: 5. Germline CDR1 reads KGHDR; CDR2 reads SFDVKD. The CDR3 has 17 residues. Overall study findings and caveats: Ophthalmopathy, as predicted by the model, came a median 6.5 months after the prediction. Researchers found most expanded thyroid clonotypes above 0.001 in blood as well. Separating ophthalmopathy from stable hyperthyroidism was achieved by a 13 V-J model.

The chain combines TRBV24-1 with TRBJ2-2, with 8 bases that match TRBD1. The sequence came from a woman between 40 and 50 years old with Graves' hyperthyroidism. The sample consisted of blood. CDR3 amino acids: CATSDLRQGTYTGELFF. In DNA, the CDR3 is TGTGCCACCAGTGATTTGCGACAGGGGACTTACACCGGGGAGCTGTTTTTT.